A selection of T cell receptor beta chains follows, all from one sample in a study of blood T cell repertoires in COVID-19. TCRdb's table, derived via immunoSEQ multiplex PCR, lists solely in-frame clones and lacks some. Counted here are 150,000 to 200,000 clones, approximately 92% occurring once; the ten biggest clones make up approximately 0.48%. The specimen sequenced was peripheral blood. The origin of the receptors is a man aged 50 to 60 with acute or convalescent COVID-19. The CDR3 runs from the conserved cysteine through the conserved F or W. D genes are given only for firm matches. Clone sizes are given selectively: once, few, many, or a class where the clone is expanded.

j_call v_call d_call clone_size cdr3_nt cdr3_aa
TRBJ1-2 TRBV3-1/TRBV3-2 TRBD1 once TGTGCCAGCAGCCAGACAGGGGTTAATAACTATGGCTACACCTTC CASSQTGVNNYGYTF
TRBJ2-3 TRBV7-9 . few TGTGCCAGCAGCCTCCCAGAGGGTACGCAGTATTTT CASSLPEGTQYF
TRBJ1-5 TRBV18 . once TGTGCCAGCTCACTCCAGGGTAAAGGTCAGCCCCAGCATTTT CASSLQGKGQPQHF
TRBJ2-1 TRBV5-1 . . TGCGCCAGCAGCTTGGGACCAGAGGCGGTTAATGAGCAGTTCTTC CASSLGPEAVNEQFF
TRBJ1-1 TRBV7-3 . few TGTGCCAGCAGCGAACAGAAGAACACTGAAGCTTTCTTT CASSEQKNTEAFF
TRBJ1-1 TRBV5-6 . . TGTGCCAGCAGCGGGAGGACGGCCAAACACACTGAAGCTTTCTTT CASSGRTAKHTEAFF
TRBJ2-5 TRBV25-1 TRBD1 . TGTGCCAGCAGTGAACCGAGGACAGGGGAGACCCAGTACTTC CASSEPRTGETQYF
TRBJ1-5 TRBV19 . . TGTGCCAGTACCTATGACATCTATAGCAATCAGCCCCAGCATTTT CASTYDIYSNQPQHF
TRBJ1-1 TRBV9 . . TGTGCCAGCAGCGAGGGGATTGGCACTGAAGCTTTCTTT CASSEGIGTEAFF
TRBJ1-2 TRBV28 TRBD1 . TGTGCCAGCAGTTCTTCTACCCGGACAGGGGGCTACACCTTC CASSSSTRTGGYTF
TRBJ2-2 TRBV30 . . TGTGCCTTTGACAGGCCCCCGGGGTGGACCGGGGAGCTGTTTTTT CAFDRPPGWTGELFF
TRBJ1-5 TRBV28 . . TGTGCCAGCAGTTTCTCAGGGGTACTTGGACAGCCCCAGCATTTT CASSFSGVLGQPQHF
TRBJ1-2 TRBV5-1 TRBD1 . TGCGCCAGCAGCCCGACGACAGGGGGCGCAGTCTATGGCTACACCTTC CASSPTTGGAVYGYTF
TRBJ2-5 TRBV4-2 TRBD2 . TGTGCCAGCAGCCACAGACTAGCCTCACAAGAGACCCAGTACTTC CASSHRLASQETQYF
TRBJ1-4 TRBV5-1 TRBD1 . TGCGCCAGCAGCTCCACAGGGGGCGGAAGGGAACTGTTTTTT CASSSTGGGRELFF
TRBJ2-7 TRBV29-1 . . TGCAGCGTTGAAGTGATGCGGGGTTACGAGCAGTACTTC CSVEVMRGYEQYF
TRBJ2-3 TRBV2 TRBD2 . TGTGCCAGCAGAGATCCTAGCGGGAGTGATACGCAGTATTTT CASRDPSGSDTQYF
TRBJ1-4 TRBV28 . . TGTGCCAGCAGTCGCTCGGGGTGGAGAAGTGAAAAACTGTTTTTT CASSRSGWRSEKLFF
TRBJ2-3 TRBV5-1 TRBD1 . TGCGCCAGCAGCTTTACAGGGGGTACAGATACGCAGTATTTT CASSFTGGTDTQYF
TRBJ2-1 TRBV3-1/TRBV3-2 TRBD1 . TGTGCCAGCAGCCCTCGACAGGGATCAAACTACAATGAGCAGTTCTTC CASSPRQGSNYNEQFF
TRBJ2-5 TRBV10-3 . . TGTGCCATCAGTGAGTCGACAGGCCAAGAGACCCAGTACTTC CAISESTGQETQYF
TRBJ2-3 TRBV7-2 . . TGTGCCAGCAGCTTAAGGGGGGGAGGGCATTTCGGCCAGACGCAGTATTTT CASSLRGGGHFGQTQYF
TRBJ2-7 TRBV21-1 . . TGTGCCAGCAGCTCCCACGGGCCGGACAGGGTTCCCCGCGCGCAGTACTTC CASSSHGPDRVPRAQYF
TRBJ2-2 TRBV5-1 TRBD2 . TGCGCCAGCAGGTTTATAGCGGGAGATACCGGGGAGCTGTTTTTT CASRFIAGDTGELFF
TRBJ1-3 TRBV18 . . TGTGCCAGCTCACCTGAGACAGGTGCTGGAAACACCATATATTTT CASSPETGAGNTIYF
TRBJ1-6 TRBV27 . . TGTGCCAGCAGTTTATCCGGACACTCCTATAATTCACCCCTCCACTTT CASSLSGHSYNSPLHF